This T cell receptor (beta chain) was profiled in a study of blood T cell repertoires in COVID-19. The CDR3 is 15 amino acids. V dropped 6 bases and J dropped 2 bases, with 15 bases sitting between them. Per germline, CDR1 SGHTA and CDR2 FQGNSA. As handled by the study authors: For nucleated cells, counts were estimated from reference gene primer amplification. TCRdb's table, derived via immunoSEQ multiplex PCR, lists solely in-frame clones and lacks some. Clone size and V and J calls were adopted from that table, with D and trimming inferred from the DNA. Here the sample spans 250,000 to 300,000 clones, approximately 85% being singletons.

Sequenced input: PBMCs or T cells enriched from blood (not recorded which). V usage is TRBV7-2 and J usage is TRBJ2-3; maybe TRBD2 (5 bases). The clonotype originates from a woman aged 25 to 39 who had recovered from COVID-19. DNA for the CDR3: TGTGCCAGCAGTCGTCTAGCCTTCCCCACAGATACGCAGTATTTT. Its protein product is CASSRLAFPTDTQYF.